A selection of T cell receptor beta chains follows, all from one sample in a study of cytomegalovirus exposure and HLA in healthy donors. Assay: immunoSEQ multiplex PCR; the TCRdb copy retains only in-frame clones and omits some. In the table there are 120,000 to 150,000 clones, less than 90% of which are singletons. What was sequenced was PBMCs. These receptors all stem from a boy aged 2-9 years in good health and CMV-seronegative. Both conserved end residues are part of each CDR3. The D gene is left open where the match is weak. Clone sizes are given selectively: once, few, many, or a class where the clone is expanded.

d_call j_call clone_size v_call cdr3_nt cdr3_aa
TRBD1 TRBJ2-7 - TRBV9 TGTGCCAGCAGCGGACAACAGGGGACGGGCTACGAGCAGTACTTC CASSGQQGTGYEQYF
TRBD2 TRBJ2-1 - TRBV5-8 TGTGCCACCCCCTTAAAGACGGGACTAGCGATTGGGGAGCAGTTCTTC CATPLKTGLAIGEQFF
TRBD2 TRBJ2-7 - TRBV9 TGTGCCAGCAGCGTGGGACTAGCCTACGAGCAGTACTTC CASSVGLAYEQYF
TRBD2 TRBJ2-1 - TRBV27 TGTGCCAGCGGCAGACTAGCGGGAGGGAACAATGAGCAGTTCTTC CASGRLAGGNNEQFF
- TRBJ2-3 few TRBV5-1 TGCGCCAGCAGCTTGGGGGGCGGGGGCACAGATACGCAGTATTTT CASSLGGGGTDTQYF
TRBD2 TRBJ2-1 - TRBV7-3 TGTGCCAGCAGCTTAACACTAGCGGGAGGTTATGAGCAGTTCTTC CASSLTLAGGYEQFF
TRBD1 TRBJ2-7 - TRBV5-1 TGCGCCAGCAGCTTGATCCAGGGGGCAAGGGAGCAGTACTTC CASSLIQGAREQYF
- TRBJ2-7 - TRBV11-2 TGTGCCAGCAGCTTAGATAGGACAGGCGGGGATTACGAGCAGTACTTC CASSLDRTGGDYEQYF
TRBD1 TRBJ2-3 - TRBV7-3 TGTGCCAGCAGCTTCGACAGGGGCGATACGCAGTATTTT CASSFDRGDTQYF
- TRBJ1-2 few TRBV6-5 TGTGCCAGCAGTTACCGGGGATTACCTAACTATGGCTACACCTTC CASSYRGLPNYGYTF
TRBD1 TRBJ2-2 few TRBV7-3 TGTGCCAGCAGACCTCCGGGACAGGAGAACACCGGGGAGCTGTTTTTT CASRPPGQENTGELFF
TRBD1 TRBJ2-1 - TRBV5-1 TGCGCCAGCAGCTTGCGACAGGGAGTAGGTGAGCAGTTCTTC CASSLRQGVGEQFF
TRBD2 TRBJ2-7 - TRBV25-1 TGTGCCAGCAGTGAGGCCGGGGGGGTCGAGCAGTACTTC CASSEAGGVEQYF
TRBD2 TRBJ2-2 - TRBV11-3 TGTGCCAGCAGCCAGCGGGGGGGGAGGGGAGGCACCGGGGAGCTGTTTTTT CASSQRGGRGGTGELFF
- TRBJ1-2 - TRBV12-5 TGTGCTAGTGGCCTCACAGGGACGGCTAACTATGGCTACACCTTC CASGLTGTANYGYTF
TRBD2 TRBJ2-1 - TRBV9 TGTGCCAGCAGCGTAGAATTGCGGGGGGTAAACAATGAGCAGTTCTTC CASSVELRGVNNEQFF
TRBD1 TRBJ2-7 - TRBV5-1 TGCGCCAGCAGCCCGACAGGGATCACCTACGAGCAGTACTTC CASSPTGITYEQYF
TRBD1 TRBJ1-2 - TRBV28 TGTGCCAGCAGGAGGGGTGTTTTGGGGACAGGGGGCGAATATGGCTACACCTTC CASRRGVLGTGGEYGYTF
- TRBJ1-1 - TRBV5-1 TGCGCCAGCAGCTTCGACAGAAGCCCCCAGATGAACACTGAAGCTTTCTTT CASSFDRSPQMNTEAFF
TRBD2 TRBJ2-1 - TRBV19 TGTGCCAGTAGTATAGGGCTAGCGGGGTGGGCTTCCTACAATGAGCAGTTCTTC CASSIGLAGWASYNEQFF
TRBD2 TRBJ2-2 - TRBV13 TGTGCCAGCAGCCCCTGGTTAGGCGGGAGTCTTACCGGGGAGCTGTTTTTT CASSPWLGGSLTGELFF
TRBD2 TRBJ2-3 few TRBV11-2 TGTGCCAGCAGACCCGGGACTAGCGGAGATACGCAGTATTTT CASRPGTSGDTQYF
- TRBJ2-2 - TRBV29-1 TGCAGCGCTGAGGACAGAAACACCGGGGAGCTGTTTTTT CSAEDRNTGELFF
- TRBJ2-5 few TRBV4-1 TGCGCCAGCAGCCAAGAGTCGGGGATAGAGACCCAGTACTTC CASSQESGIETQYF
- TRBJ2-7 - TRBV5-4 TGTGCCAGCAGCCTACCCTCCCTTAGTTACGAGCAGTACTTC CASSLPSLSYEQYF
TRBD1 TRBJ2-6 - TRBV5-1 TGCGCCAGCAGCTTGGCGGATACGGACAGGGCCCCCGGTCTGGGGGCCAACGTCCTGACTTTC CASSLADTDRAPGLGANVLTF
- TRBJ2-7 - TRBV7-8 TGTGCCAGCAGCCCCCGCGGTAGCGGTTCATACGAGCAGTACTTC CASSPRGSGSYEQYF
- TRBJ2-3 - TRBV2 TGTGCCAGTTACTCTCCACGGGATACGCAGTATTTT CASYSPRDTQYF
TRBD1 TRBJ1-4 - TRBV6-5 TGTGCCAGCAGTTACTCGACCGGGACAGGGAGTGAAAAACTGTTTTTT CASSYSTGTGSEKLFF
- TRBJ2-7 - TRBV2 TGTGCCAGCAGTGACCCACAGTTGGCTCACTACGAGCAGTACTTC CASSDPQLAHYEQYF
TRBD1 TRBJ2-2 - TRBV5-1 TGCGCCAGCAGCCCCGGGTTGGGGACAGCCACGAACACCGGGGAGCTGTTTTTT CASSPGLGTATNTGELFF
TRBD1 TRBJ2-7 - TRBV4-3 TGCGCCAGCAGCCAAGGACGGACAGGGGGCGTTCAGGAGCAGTACTTC CASSQGRTGGVQEQYF
TRBD2 TRBJ2-1 - TRBV27 TGTGCCAGCAGTCCGGGACTAGTAACGGTCAATGAGCAGTTCTTC CASSPGLVTVNEQFF
TRBD1 TRBJ2-7 - TRBV5-4 TGTGCCAGCAGCGTACCGGGACAGATATACGAGCAGTACTTC CASSVPGQIYEQYF
TRBD1 TRBJ2-7 - TRBV5-4 TGTGCCAGCAGCCGGGGACAGGGGGCGAGGGAGCAGTACTTC CASSRGQGAREQYF
- TRBJ1-6 - TRBV30 TGTGCCTGGGAGACGAACAGGGCGCCAGCACTCTTAGATTCACCCCTCCACTTT CAWETNRAPALLDSPLHF
- TRBJ1-1 - TRBV5-5 TGTGCCAGCAGCACGGGGACTCAACCGCCCACTGAAGCTTTCTTT CASSTGTQPPTEAFF
- TRBJ2-3 - TRBV2 TGTGCCAGCCTCCTTGGGGGGAGCACAGATACGCAGTATTTT CASLLGGSTDTQYF
- TRBJ1-4 - TRBV9 TGTGCCAGCAGCGGGCCGAACAACGAAAAACTGTTTTTT CASSGPNNEKLFF
- TRBJ2-7 - TRBV7-2 TGTGCCAGCAGCTTAGTAGACAGACACTACGAGCAGTACTTC CASSLVDRHYEQYF
- TRBJ1-5 - TRBV27 TGTGCCAGCTCCGGATTATCGCGGCAGCCCCAGCATTTT CASSGLSRQPQHF
TRBD1 TRBJ1-1 - TRBV28 TGTGCCAGCAGTTTCAGGGGGCGAGGAACTGAAGCTTTCTTT CASSFRGRGTEAFF
- TRBJ2-7 - TRBV10-3 TGTGCCATCAGTGTACAGGGTTGGGCCGAGCAGTACTTC CAISVQGWAEQYF
- TRBJ1-1 - TRBV7-3 TGTGCCAGCAGCCAGAGACGGGGCACTGAAGCTTTCTTT CASSQRRGTEAFF
- TRBJ1-1 - TRBV6-6 TGTGCCAGCAGTTACTTGGCAGGGGCCAACACTGAAGCTTTCTTT CASSYLAGANTEAFF
- TRBJ1-5 - TRBV27 TGTGCCAGCAGTTTTGTAGGCAATCAGCCCCAGCATTTT CASSFVGNQPQHF
TRBD1 TRBJ2-2 - TRBV29-1 TGCAGCGTGGGACAGGGTAACACCGGGGAGCTGTTTTTT CSVGQGNTGELFF
TRBD1 TRBJ2-7 - TRBV30 TGTGCCTGGAGTGTAGGGACAGGGTTGTCCCACGAGCAGTACTTC CAWSVGTGLSHEQYF
TRBD1 TRBJ1-1 - TRBV19 TGTGCCAGTAGTATTACAGGGGGCCCTGAAGCTTTCTTT CASSITGGPEAFF
- TRBJ1-2 - TRBV6-5 TGTGCCAGCAGCGATCGTTCGGGGGGAGGCTACACCTTC CASSDRSGGGYTF
- TRBJ1-4 - TRBV15 TGTGCCACCAGCAGAGTTGGACAGCTAAATAATGAAAAACTGTTTTTT CATSRVGQLNNEKLFF
- TRBJ2-5 - TRBV5-1 TGCGCCAGCAGCGCGCGTAGAACAGGGAAAACGGGAGAGACCCAGTACTTC CASSARRTGKTGETQYF
TRBD1 TRBJ1-2 - TRBV5-8 TGTGCCAGCAGCTCAGACAGGGGGCAGGTTGGTGGCTACACCTTC CASSSDRGQVGGYTF
- TRBJ2-3 - TRBV4-1 TGCGCCAGCAGCCCACTAGTAAAAAGGGCGACAGATACGCAGTATTTT CASSPLVKRATDTQYF
- TRBJ1-5 - TRBV7-2 TGTGCCAGCAGCCCGGACTTTCAGCCCCAGCATTTT CASSPDFQPQHF
- TRBJ2-7 - TRBV7-9 TGTGCCAGCAGCTTAGCGGGGGGGTACAGGGTGAAGGCCTACGAGCAGTACTTC CASSLAGGYRVKAYEQYF
TRBD2 TRBJ2-5 - TRBV28 TGTGCCAGCAGTTTTGGCGGGAGCGGGGGGGAGACCCAGTACTTC CASSFGGSGGETQYF